This TCR beta chain was captured in a study of blood T cell repertoires in COVID-19. Study as a whole: From the United States, Italy and Spain came samples of acute and convalescent COVID-19. PBMCs, B-cell-depleted T cells, or T cells provided the cDNA or gDNA that made up the material.

The CDR3 runs 18 residues. Germline assignment: CDR1 MGHRA and CDR2 YSYEKL. V gave up 4 bases and J gave up 3 bases; unmatched junction bases: 11. As handled by the study authors: For nucleated cells, counts were estimated from reference gene primer amplification. Sequenced by immunoSEQ multiplex PCR; TCRdb stores in-frame clones only, minus some. The DNA gave D and trimming, while V, J and clone size come from that table. The sample contains approximately 250,000 clones, over 75% of which appear only once. The rearrangement links TRBV4-1 to TRBJ2-2; 10 nucleotides match TRBD2. Sequences were obtained from peripheral blood. The clonotype was recovered from a human donor in a cohort sampled during active COVID-19. CDR3 amino acids: CASSRLSSGGGHTGELFF. The CDR3 bases are TGCGCCAGCAGCCGACTATCTAGCGGGGGCGGGCACACCGGGGAGCTGTTTTTT.